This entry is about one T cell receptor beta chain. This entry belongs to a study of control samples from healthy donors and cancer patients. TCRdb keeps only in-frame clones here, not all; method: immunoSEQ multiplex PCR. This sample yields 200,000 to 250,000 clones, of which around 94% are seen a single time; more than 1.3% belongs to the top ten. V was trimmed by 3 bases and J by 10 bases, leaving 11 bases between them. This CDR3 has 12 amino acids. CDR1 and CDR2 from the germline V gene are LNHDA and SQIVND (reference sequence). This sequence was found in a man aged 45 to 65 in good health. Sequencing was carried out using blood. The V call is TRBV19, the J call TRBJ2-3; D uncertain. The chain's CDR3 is CASSIYMSAQYF. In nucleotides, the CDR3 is TGTGCCAGTAGTATTTATATGAGTGCGCAGTATTTT.